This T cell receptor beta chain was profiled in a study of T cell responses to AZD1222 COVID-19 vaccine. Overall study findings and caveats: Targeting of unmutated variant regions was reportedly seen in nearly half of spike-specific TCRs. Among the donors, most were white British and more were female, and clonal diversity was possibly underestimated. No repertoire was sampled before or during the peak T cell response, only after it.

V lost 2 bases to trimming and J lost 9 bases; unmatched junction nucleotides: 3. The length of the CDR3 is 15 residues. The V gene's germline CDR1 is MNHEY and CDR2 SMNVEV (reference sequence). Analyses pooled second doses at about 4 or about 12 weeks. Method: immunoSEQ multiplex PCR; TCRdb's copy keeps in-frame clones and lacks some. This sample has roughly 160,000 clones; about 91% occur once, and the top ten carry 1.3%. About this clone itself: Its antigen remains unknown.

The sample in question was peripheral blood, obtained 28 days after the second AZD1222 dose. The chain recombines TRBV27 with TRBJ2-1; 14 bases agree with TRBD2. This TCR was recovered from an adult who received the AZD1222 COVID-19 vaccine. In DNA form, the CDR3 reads TGTGCCAGCAGTTTAGGGACTAGCGGGAGATCTGAGCAGTTCTTC. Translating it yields CASSLGTSGRSEQFF.